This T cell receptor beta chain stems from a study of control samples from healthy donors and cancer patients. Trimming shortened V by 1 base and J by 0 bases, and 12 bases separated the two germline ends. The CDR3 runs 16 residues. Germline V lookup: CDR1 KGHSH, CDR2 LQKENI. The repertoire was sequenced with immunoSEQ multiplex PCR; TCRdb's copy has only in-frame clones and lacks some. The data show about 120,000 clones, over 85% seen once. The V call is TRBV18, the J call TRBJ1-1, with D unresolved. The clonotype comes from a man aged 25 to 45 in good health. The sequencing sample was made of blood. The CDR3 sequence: CASSPRAGVLNTEAFF. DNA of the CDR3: TGTGCCAGCTCACCACGGGCCGGGGTCTTGAACACTGAAGCTTTCTTT.